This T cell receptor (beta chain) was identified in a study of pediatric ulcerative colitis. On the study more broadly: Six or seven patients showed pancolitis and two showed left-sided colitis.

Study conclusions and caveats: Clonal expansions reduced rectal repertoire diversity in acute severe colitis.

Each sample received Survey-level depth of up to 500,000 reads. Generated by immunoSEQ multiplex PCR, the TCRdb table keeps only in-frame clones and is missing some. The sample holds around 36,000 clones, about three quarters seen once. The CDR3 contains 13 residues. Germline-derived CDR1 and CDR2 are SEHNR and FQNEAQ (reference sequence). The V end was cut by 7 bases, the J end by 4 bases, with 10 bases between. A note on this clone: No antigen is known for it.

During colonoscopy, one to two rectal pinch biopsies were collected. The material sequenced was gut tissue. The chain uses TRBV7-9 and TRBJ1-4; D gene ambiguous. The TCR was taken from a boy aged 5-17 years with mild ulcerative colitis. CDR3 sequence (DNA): TGTGCCAGCACCGAGCAACTTAATGAAAAACTGTTTTTT. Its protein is CASTEQLNEKLFF.